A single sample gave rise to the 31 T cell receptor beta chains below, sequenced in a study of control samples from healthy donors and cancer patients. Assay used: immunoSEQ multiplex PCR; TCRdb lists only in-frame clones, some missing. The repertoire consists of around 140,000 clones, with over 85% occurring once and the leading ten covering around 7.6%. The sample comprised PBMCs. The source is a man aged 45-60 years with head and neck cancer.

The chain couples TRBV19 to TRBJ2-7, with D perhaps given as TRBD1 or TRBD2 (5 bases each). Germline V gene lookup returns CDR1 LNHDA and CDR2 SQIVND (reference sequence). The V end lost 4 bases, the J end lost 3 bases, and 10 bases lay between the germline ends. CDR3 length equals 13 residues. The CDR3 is CASSTGPNYEQYF. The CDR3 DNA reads TGTGCCAGTAGTACGGGACCGAACTACGAGCAGTACTTC. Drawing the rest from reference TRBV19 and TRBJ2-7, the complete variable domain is DGGITQSPKYLFRKEGQNVTLSCEQNLNHDAMYWYRQDPGQGLRLIYYSQIVNDFQKGDIAEGYSVSREKKESFPLTVTSAQKNPTAFYLCASSTGPNYEQYFGPGTRLTVT.

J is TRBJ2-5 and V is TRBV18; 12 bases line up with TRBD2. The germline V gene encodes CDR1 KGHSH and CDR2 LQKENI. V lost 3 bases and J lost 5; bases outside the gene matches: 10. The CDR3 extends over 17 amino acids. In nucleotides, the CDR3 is TGTGCCAGCTCACCGAGAGGACTAGCGGGGTCCTTGGAGACCCAGTACTTC. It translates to CASSPRGLAGSLETQYF.

The CDR3 here is CASSLGITYEQYF. The CDR3 coding sequence is TGTGCCAGCAGCTTGGGCATCACCTACGAGCAGTACTTC. The V gene is TRBV7-9, the J gene TRBJ2-7, with unresolved D. The V and J ends lost 3 bases and 2 bases respectively, with 8 bases between them. Germline-derived CDR1 and CDR2 are SEHNR and FQNEAQ (reference sequence). CDR3 length: 13 amino acids.

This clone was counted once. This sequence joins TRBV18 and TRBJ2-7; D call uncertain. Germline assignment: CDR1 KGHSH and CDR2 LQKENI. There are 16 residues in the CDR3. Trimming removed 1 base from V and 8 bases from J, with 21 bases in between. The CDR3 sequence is CASSPLPDPGLAKQYF. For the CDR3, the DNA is TGTGCCAGCTCACCACTCCCCGACCCCGGCTTGGCAAAGCAGTACTTC.

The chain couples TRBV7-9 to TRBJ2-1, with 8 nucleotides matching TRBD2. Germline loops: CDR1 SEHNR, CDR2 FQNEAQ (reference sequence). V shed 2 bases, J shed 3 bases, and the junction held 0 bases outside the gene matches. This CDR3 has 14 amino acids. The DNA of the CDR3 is TGTGCCAGCAGCTTAAGCGGGGGCTACAATGAGCAGTTCTTC. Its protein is CASSLSGGYNEQFF.

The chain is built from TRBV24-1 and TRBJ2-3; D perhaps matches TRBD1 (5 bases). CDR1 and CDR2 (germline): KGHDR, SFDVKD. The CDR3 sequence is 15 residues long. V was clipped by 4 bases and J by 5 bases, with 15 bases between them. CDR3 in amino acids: CATSDPLEGVDTQYF. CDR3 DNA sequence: TGTGCCACCAGTGACCCCCTTGAAGGGGTAGATACGCAGTATTTT.

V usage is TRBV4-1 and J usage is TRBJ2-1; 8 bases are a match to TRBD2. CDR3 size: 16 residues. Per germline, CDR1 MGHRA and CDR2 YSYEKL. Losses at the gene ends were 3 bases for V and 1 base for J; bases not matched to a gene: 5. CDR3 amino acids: CASSHAGGGSYNEQFF. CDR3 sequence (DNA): TGCGCCAGCAGCCATGCCGGGGGGGGTTCCTACAATGAGCAGTTCTTC.

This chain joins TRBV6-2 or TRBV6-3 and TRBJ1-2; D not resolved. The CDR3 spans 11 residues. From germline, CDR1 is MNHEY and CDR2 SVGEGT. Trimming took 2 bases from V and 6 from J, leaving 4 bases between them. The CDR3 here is CASSYGDGYTF. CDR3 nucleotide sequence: TGTGCCAGCAGTTACGGGGATGGCTACACCTTC.

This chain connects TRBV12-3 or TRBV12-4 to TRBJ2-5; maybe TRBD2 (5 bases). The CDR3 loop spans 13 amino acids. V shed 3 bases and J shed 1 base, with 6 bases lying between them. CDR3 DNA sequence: TGTGCCAGCAGTTTCACTAGCCAAGAGACCCAGTACTTC. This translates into CASSFTSQETQYF.

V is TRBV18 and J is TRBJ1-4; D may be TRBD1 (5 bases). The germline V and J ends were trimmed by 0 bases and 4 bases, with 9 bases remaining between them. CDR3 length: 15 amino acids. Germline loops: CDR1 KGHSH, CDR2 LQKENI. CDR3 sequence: CASSPPPDSNEKLFF. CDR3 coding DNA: TGTGCCAGCTCACCACCACCCGACAGTAATGAAAAACTGTTTTTT.

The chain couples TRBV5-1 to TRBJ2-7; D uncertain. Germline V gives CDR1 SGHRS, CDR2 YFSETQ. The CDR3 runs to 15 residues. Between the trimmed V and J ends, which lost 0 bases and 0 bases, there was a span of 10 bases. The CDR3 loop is CASSLDNWSSYEQYF. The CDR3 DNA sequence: TGCGCCAGCAGCTTGGACAACTGGAGCTCCTACGAGCAGTACTTC.

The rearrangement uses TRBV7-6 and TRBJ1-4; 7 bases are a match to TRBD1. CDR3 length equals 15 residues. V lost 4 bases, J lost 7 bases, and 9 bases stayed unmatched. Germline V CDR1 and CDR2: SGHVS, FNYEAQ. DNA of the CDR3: TGTGCCAGCAGCTCCCTTACAGGGGTGGGTGAAAAACTGTTTTTT. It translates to CASSSLTGVGEKLFF. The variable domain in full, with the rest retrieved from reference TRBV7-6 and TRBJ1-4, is GAGVSQSPRYKVTKRGQDVALRCDPISGHVSLYWYRQALGQGPEFLTYFNYEAQQDKSGLPNDRFSAERPEGSISTLTIQRTEQRDSAMYRCASSSLTGVGEKLFFGSGTQLSVL.

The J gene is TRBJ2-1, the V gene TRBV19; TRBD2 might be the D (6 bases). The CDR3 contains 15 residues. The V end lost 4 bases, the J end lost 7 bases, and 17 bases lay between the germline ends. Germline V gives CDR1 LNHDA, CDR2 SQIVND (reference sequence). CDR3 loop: CASSTGRGGTNEQFF. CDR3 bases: TGTGCCAGTAGTACGGGAAGGGGAGGAACAAATGAGCAGTTCTTC.

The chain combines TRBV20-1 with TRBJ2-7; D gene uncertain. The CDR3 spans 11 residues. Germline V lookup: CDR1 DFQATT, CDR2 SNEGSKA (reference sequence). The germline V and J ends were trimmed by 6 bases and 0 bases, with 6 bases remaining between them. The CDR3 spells CSALFSYEQYF. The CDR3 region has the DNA TGCAGTGCCCTTTTCTCCTACGAGCAGTACTTC.

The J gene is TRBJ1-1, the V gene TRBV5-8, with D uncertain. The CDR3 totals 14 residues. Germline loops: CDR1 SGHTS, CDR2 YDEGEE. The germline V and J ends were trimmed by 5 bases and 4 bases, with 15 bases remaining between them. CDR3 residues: CASRLTAGRTEAFF. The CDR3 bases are TGTGCCAGCAGGCTCACGGCCGGGCGCACTGAAGCTTTCTTT.

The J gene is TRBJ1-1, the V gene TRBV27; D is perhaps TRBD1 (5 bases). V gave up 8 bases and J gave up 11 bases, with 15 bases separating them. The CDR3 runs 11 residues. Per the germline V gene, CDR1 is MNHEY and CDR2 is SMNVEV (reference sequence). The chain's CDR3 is CASRIGQMAFF. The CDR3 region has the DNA TGTGCCAGCCGAATCGGACAAATGGCTTTCTTT.

The CDR3 sequence is CAWTRSGGGSYNEQFF. The CDR3 DNA reads TGTGCCTGGACCCGTAGCGGGGGGGGCTCCTACAATGAGCAGTTCTTC. The chain has TRBV30 and TRBJ2-1; 11 bases are shared with TRBD2. The germline CDR1 and CDR2 sequences are GTSNPN and SVGIG (reference sequence). The length of the CDR3 is 16 residues. V trimming: 4 bases; J trimming: 0 bases; junction bases outside the gene matches: 5.

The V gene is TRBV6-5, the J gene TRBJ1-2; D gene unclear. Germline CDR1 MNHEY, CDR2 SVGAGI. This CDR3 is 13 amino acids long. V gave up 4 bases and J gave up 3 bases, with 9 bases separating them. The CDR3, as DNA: TGTGCCAGCAGTTCCCAGGCTTACTATGGCTACACCTTC. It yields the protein CASSSQAYYGYTF.

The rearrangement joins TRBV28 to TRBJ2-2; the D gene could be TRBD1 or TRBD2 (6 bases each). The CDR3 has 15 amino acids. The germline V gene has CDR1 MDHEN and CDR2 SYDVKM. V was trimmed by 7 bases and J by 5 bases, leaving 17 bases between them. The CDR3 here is CASITMGGRTGELFF. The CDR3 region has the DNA TGTGCCAGCATCACTATGGGGGGCAGAACCGGGGAGCTGTTTTTT.

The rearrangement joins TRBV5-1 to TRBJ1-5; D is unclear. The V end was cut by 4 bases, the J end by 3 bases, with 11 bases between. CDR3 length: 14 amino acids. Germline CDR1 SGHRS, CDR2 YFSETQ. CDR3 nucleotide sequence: TGCGCCAGCAGCGATCCCATAGCCAATCAGCCCCAGCATTTT. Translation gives CASSDPIANQPQHF.

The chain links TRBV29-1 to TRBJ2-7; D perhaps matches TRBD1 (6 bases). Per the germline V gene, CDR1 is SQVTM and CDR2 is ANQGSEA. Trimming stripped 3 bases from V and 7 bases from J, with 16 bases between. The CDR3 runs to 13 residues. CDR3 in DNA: TGCAGCGTTGACTTTACAGGGTCTGGGGAGCAGTACTTC. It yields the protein CSVDFTGSGEQYF.

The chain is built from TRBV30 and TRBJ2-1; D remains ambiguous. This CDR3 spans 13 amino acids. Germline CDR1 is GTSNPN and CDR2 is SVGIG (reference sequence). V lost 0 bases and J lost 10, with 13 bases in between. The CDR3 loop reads CAWSVPTAVEQFF. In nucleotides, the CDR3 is TGTGCCTGGAGTGTACCCACCGCCGTCGAGCAGTTCTTC. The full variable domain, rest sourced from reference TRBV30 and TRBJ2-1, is SQTIHQWPATLVQPVGSPLSLECTVEGTSNPNLYWYRQAAGRGLQLLFYSVGIGQISSEVPQNLSASRPQDRQFILSSKKLLLSDSGFYLCAWSVPTAVEQFFGPGTRLTVL.

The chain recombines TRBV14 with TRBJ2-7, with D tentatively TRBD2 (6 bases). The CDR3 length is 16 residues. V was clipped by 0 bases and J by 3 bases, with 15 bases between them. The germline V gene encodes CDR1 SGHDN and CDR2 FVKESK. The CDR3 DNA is TGTGCCAGCAGCCAAGATCCTCGGGAGCTCCACTACGAGCAGTACTTC. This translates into CASSQDPRELHYEQYF. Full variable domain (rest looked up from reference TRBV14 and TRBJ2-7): EAGVTQFPSHSVIEKGQTVTLRCDPISGHDNLYWYRRVMGKEIKFLLHFVKESKQDESGMPNNRFLAERTGGTYSTLKVQPAELEDSGVYFCASSQDPRELHYEQYFGPGTRLTVT.

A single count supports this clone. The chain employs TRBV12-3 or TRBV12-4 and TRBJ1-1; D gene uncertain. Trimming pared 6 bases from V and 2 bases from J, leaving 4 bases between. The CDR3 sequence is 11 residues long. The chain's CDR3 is CASSANTEAFF. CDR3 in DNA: TGTGCCAGCAGCGCAAACACTGAAGCTTTCTTT.

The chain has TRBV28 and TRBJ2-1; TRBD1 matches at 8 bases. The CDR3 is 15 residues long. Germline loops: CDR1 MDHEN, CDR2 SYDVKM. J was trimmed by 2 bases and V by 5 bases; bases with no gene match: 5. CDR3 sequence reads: CASSHGQGPYNEQFF. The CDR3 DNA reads TGTGCCAGCAGTCACGGACAGGGCCCCTACAATGAGCAGTTCTTC.

The CDR3 DNA follows: TGCGCCAGCAGCCAAGATGAGGGGCCGGGAGAGTACTTC. This translates into CASSQDEGPGEYF. The chain carries TRBV4-1 and TRBJ2-7; D might be TRBD2 (6 bases). Trimming stripped 0 bases from V and 11 bases from J, with 14 bases between. Per the germline V gene, CDR1 is MGHRA and CDR2 is YSYEKL. This CDR3 contains 13 residues.

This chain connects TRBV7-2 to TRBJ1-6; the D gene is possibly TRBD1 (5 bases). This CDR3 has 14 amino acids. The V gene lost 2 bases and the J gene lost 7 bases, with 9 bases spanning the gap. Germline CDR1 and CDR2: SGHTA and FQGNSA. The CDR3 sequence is CASSLLGQNSPLHF. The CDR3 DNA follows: TGTGCCAGCAGCTTATTAGGACAAAATTCACCCCTCCACTTT.

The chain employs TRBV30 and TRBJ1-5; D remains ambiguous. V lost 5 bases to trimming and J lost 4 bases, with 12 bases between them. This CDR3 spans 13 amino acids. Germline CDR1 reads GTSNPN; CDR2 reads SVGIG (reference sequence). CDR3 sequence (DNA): TGTGCCTGGGGATTAAGTGGGAATCAGCCCCAGCATTTT. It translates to CAWGLSGNQPQHF.

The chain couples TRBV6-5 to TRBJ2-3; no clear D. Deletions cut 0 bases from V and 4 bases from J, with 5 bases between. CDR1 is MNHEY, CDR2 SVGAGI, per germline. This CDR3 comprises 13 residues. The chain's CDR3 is CASSYSAADTQYF. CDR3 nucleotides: TGTGCCAGCAGTTACTCTGCGGCAGATACGCAGTATTTT.

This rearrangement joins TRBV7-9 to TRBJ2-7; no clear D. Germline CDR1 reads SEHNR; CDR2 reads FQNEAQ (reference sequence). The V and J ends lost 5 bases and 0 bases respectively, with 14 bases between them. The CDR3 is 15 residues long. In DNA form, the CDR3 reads TGTGCCAGCAGCCCCCGTGAAGTAAGCTCCTACGAGCAGTACTTC. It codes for CASSPREVSSYEQYF.

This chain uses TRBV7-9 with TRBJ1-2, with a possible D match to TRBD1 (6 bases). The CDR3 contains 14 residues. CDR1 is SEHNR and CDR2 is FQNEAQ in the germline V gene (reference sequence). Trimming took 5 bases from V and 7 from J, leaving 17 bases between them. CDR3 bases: TGTGCCAGCAGCCTACAGGGTAGCGATGGTGGCTACACCTTC. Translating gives CASSLQGSDGGYTF.